The 30 T cell receptor beta chains given below trace back to one sample, sequenced in a study of blood T cell repertoires in COVID-19 (dated by TCRdb to about 2020). Libraries were made using the immunoSEQ multiplex PCR assay. TCRdb carries this immuneACCESS record with in-frame sequences only. Its versions omit some clonotypes, under half of them owing to an unresolved V gene in the studies checked, with the rest unexplained. For this sample there are 150,000 to 200,000 clones; around 87% appear just once. The top ten constitute roughly 24% of the sample. Sequencing used PBMCs or T cells enriched from blood (not recorded which). These receptors originate from a woman aged 40 to 50 in a cohort exposed to, infected with or recovered from COVID-19 (not recorded which).

V and J are TRBV6-2 or TRBV6-3 and TRBJ2-2, with 7 bases that match TRBD2. V trimming: 2 bases; J trimming: 3 bases; junction bases outside the gene matches: 3. The CDR3 covers 15 residues. CDR1 and CDR2 from the germline V gene are MNHEY and SVGEGT. The CDR3, as DNA: TGTGCCAGCAGTTACGGAGCGGGGTACACCGGGGAGCTGTTTTTT. This sequence encodes CASSYGAGYTGELFF.

V is TRBV10-3 and J is TRBJ1-1; 9 bases are a match to TRBD1. The CDR3 has 14 residues. Trimming cost V 7 bases and J 3 bases; bases outside gene matches: 6. Per germline, CDR1 ENHRY and CDR2 SYGVKD. CDR3 sequence reads: CAITQGALDTEAFF. As DNA, the CDR3 is TGTGCCATCACACAGGGGGCGCTGGACACTGAAGCTTTCTTT.

V is TRBV24-1 and J is TRBJ2-7, with TRBD2 identical over 15 bases. This CDR3 has 17 residues. Germline V gene data show CDR1 as KGHDR and CDR2 as SFDVKD. V was pared by 4 bases and J by 6 bases, with 9 bases of the junction left unmatched. CDR3 sequence reads: CATSDNPRTSGRAEQYF. The CDR3 coding sequence is TGTGCCACCAGTGACAACCCGCGGACTAGCGGGAGGGCCGAGCAGTACTTC.

The chain carries TRBV7-9 and TRBJ1-4; the D is unclear. Trimming removed 1 base at V and 0 bases at J, with 15 bases between. CDR3 length: 18 amino acids. Germline CDR1 reads SEHNR; CDR2 reads FQNEAQ (reference sequence). The CDR3 DNA follows: TGTGCCAGCAGCTTAGGCCCAGGAAAGCTTGCAACTAATGAAAAACTGTTTTTT. Translation: CASSLGPGKLATNEKLFF.

The chain joins TRBV2 to TRBJ2-3; D is undetermined. The germline gives CDR1 SNHLY, CDR2 FYNNEI. The CDR3 sequence is 13 residues long. Trimming pared 5 bases from V and 0 bases from J, leaving 6 bases between. CDR3 DNA sequence: TGTGCCAGCAGTCCTGAGAGCACAGATACGCAGTATTTT. Protein: CASSPESTDTQYF.

This sequence joins TRBV5-1 and TRBJ2-2, with TRBD1 identical over 8 bases. Trimming at V came to 6 bases and at J to 3 bases, leaving 4 bases not matched to a gene. Per germline, CDR1 SGHRS and CDR2 YFSETQ. The CDR3 has 14 residues. For the CDR3, the DNA is TGCGCCAGCACCAGGGGGCTCGACACCGGGGAGCTGTTTTTT. Translation gives CASTRGLDTGELFF.

The genes are TRBV6-5 and TRBJ1-2; 7 bases match TRBD1. J gave up 5 bases and V 6 bases, and 6 bases lay outside the gene matches. The germline gives CDR1 MNHEY, CDR2 SVGAGI. CDR3 size: 13 residues. In DNA form, the CDR3 reads TGTGCCAGCAGCTTAGGGGGCGCTTATGGCTACACCTTC. Translating gives CASSLGGAYGYTF.

The chain has TRBV7-2 and TRBJ2-1; D may be TRBD2 (6 bases). Trimming stripped 0 bases from V and 4 bases from J, with 7 bases between. The CDR3 is made up of 14 amino acids. Germline V gene data show CDR1 as SGHTA and CDR2 as FQGNSA. CDR3 bases: TGTGCCAGCAGCTTAGCCGCGGGGTACAATGAGCAGTTCTTC. This codes for CASSLAAGYNEQFF.

This chain joins TRBV4-1 and TRBJ2-7; D unclear. CDR1 is MGHRA, CDR2 YSYEKL, per germline. V was shortened by 4 bases and J by 5 bases, with 15 bases between the two germline ends. CDR3 length equals 14 residues. Here the CDR3 reads CASSLTASRDEQYF. The CDR3 DNA is TGCGCCAGCAGCCTAACGGCATCCCGGGACGAGCAGTACTTC.

The rearrangement uses TRBV7-9 and TRBJ1-2, with TRBD1 as a possible D gene (5 bases). CDR1 and CDR2 from the germline V gene are SEHNR and FQNEAQ (reference sequence). The CDR3 is 16 residues long. The V end was cut by 5 bases, the J end by 4 bases, with 20 bases between. The CDR3 loop is CASSQIQETPIYGYTF. Here the CDR3 DNA reads TGTGCCAGCAGCCAAATACAGGAGACCCCAATCTATGGCTACACCTTC. The full variable domain, its missing parts supplied by reference TRBV7-9 and TRBJ1-2, is DTGVSQNPRHKITKRGQNVTFRCDPISEHNRLYWYRQTLGQGPEFLTYFQNEAQLEKSRLLSDRFSAERPKGSFSTLEIQRTEQGDSAMYLCASSQIQETPIYGYTFGSGTRLTVV.

Here the CDR3 reads CASSQDWEGTEAFF. The DNA of the CDR3 is TGCGCCAGCAGCCAAGATTGGGAGGGGACTGAAGCTTTCTTT. This chain joins TRBV4-3 and TRBJ1-1; D possibly corresponds to TRBD1 (5 bases). The CDR3 is 14 residues long. V was pared by 0 bases and J by 5 bases, with 10 bases between. The germline CDR1 and CDR2 sequences are LGHNA and YSLEER.

V and J are TRBV5-1 and TRBJ2-4; D may be TRBD2 (6 bases). Germline V lookup: CDR1 SGHRS, CDR2 YFSETQ. The V end lost 0 bases, the J end lost 3 bases, and 13 bases lay between the germline ends. The CDR3 runs to 16 residues. The CDR3 bases are TGCGCCAGCAGCTTGGCCGTGGGGACTGACAAAAACATTCAGTACTTC. Protein sequence: CASSLAVGTDKNIQYF.

V gene TRBV18 combines with J gene TRBJ2-3; a possible D gene is TRBD2 (5 bases). Trimming pared 1 base from V and 1 base from J, leaving 6 bases between. The CDR3 sequence is 14 residues long. In germline, CDR1 is KGHSH, CDR2 LQKENI. This chain's CDR3 is CASSPQAGTDTQYF. CDR3 DNA: TGTGCCAGCTCACCACAAGCGGGCACAGATACGCAGTATTTT.

J is TRBJ2-1 and V is TRBV6-4; 7 bases map to TRBD2. From germline, CDR1 is MRHNA and CDR2 SNTAGT. J gave up 3 bases and V 6 bases, and 8 bases lay outside the gene matches. The CDR3 consists of 15 residues. The chain's CDR3 is CASSGLAGDYNEQFF. The CDR3 DNA reads as TGTGCCAGCAGCGGACTGGCGGGAGACTACAATGAGCAGTTCTTC.

This clone was observed a single time. This chain joins TRBV19 and TRBJ2-1; the D gene is possibly TRBD2 (7 bases). The germline V and J ends were trimmed by 5 bases and 1 base, with 21 bases remaining between them. This CDR3 has 18 amino acids. Germline assignment: CDR1 LNHDA and CDR2 SQIVND (reference sequence). The CDR3 DNA sequence: TGTGCCAGTAGTGCCATCCTAGGCGGGGGCCCGTCCTACAATGAGCAGTTCTTC. Amino acid sequence: CASSAILGGGPSYNEQFF.

V usage is TRBV5-4 and J usage is TRBJ2-7; tentatively, D is TRBD2 (5 bases). Germline V gene data show CDR1 as SGHNT and CDR2 as YYREEE (reference sequence). CDR3 size: 14 residues. V lost 0 bases and J lost 7, with 14 bases in between. CDR3 sequence (DNA): TGTGCCAGCAGCTTGGGTCTCCCGCCGGGGGAGCAGTACTTC. Protein: CASSLGLPPGEQYF. Using reference TRBV5-4 and TRBJ2-7 for the parts outside the CDR3, the full variable domain is ETGVTQSPTHLIKTRGQQVTLRCSSQSGHNTVSWYQQALGQGPQFIFQYYREEENGRGNFPPRFSGLQFPNYSSELNVNALELDDSALYLCASSLGLPPGEQYFGPGTRLTVT.

The chain employs TRBV20-1 and TRBJ1-4; D unclear. Trimming shortened V by 1 base and J by 13 bases, and 7 bases separated the two germline ends. Germline V CDR1 and CDR2: DFQATT, SNEGSKA (reference sequence). The CDR3 runs to 10 residues. The CDR3, as DNA: TGCAGTGCTAGAGCTAACGGACTGTTTTTT. Residues: CSARANGLFF.

The J gene is TRBJ2-3, the V gene TRBV4-2, with 7 bases aligning to TRBD2. This CDR3 region has 16 residues. Looked up from germline, CDR1 is LGHNA and CDR2 is YNFKEQ. V shed 0 bases and J 5 bases; nucleotides not matched to a gene: 8. The CDR3 bases are TGTGCCAGCAGCCAAGAAAATGCCGGCGGGGGAGATACGCAGTATTTT. Protein sequence: CASSQENAGGGDTQYF.

The chain employs TRBV13 and TRBJ2-3; D call uncertain. Trimming shortened V by 1 base and J by 4 bases, and 3 bases separated the two germline ends. CDR3 length: 12 amino acids. The germline CDR1 and CDR2 sequences are PRHDT and FYEKMQ (reference sequence). The CDR3 region has the DNA TGTGCCAGCAGCTTAGCTCCAGATACGCAGTATTTT. Its protein is CASSLAPDTQYF.

This clone was picked up one time. J is TRBJ2-7 and V is TRBV4-2; D possibly corresponds to TRBD1 (6 bases). The CDR3 spans 15 residues. CDR1 and CDR2 (germline): LGHNA, YNFKEQ. Trimming took 3 bases from V and 4 from J, leaving 16 bases between them. The CDR3 loop is CASSQTPGQEYEQYF. The CDR3, as DNA: TGTGCCAGCAGCCAGACGCCGGGACAAGAGTACGAGCAGTACTTC.

The chain carries TRBV6-1 and TRBJ1-4; the D gene is possibly TRBD1 (5 bases). The CDR3 extends over 14 amino acids. Germline CDR1 reads MNHNS; CDR2 reads SASEGT. The V end lost 2 bases, the J end lost 7 bases, and 11 bases lay between the germline ends. Here the CDR3 reads CASSEWGESEKLFF. The CDR3 DNA reads as TGTGCCAGCAGTGAATGGGGGGAAAGTGAAAAACTGTTTTTT.

The chain carries TRBV29-1 and TRBJ1-1; D uncertain. V lost 6 bases, J lost 0 bases, and 8 bases lay in between. The germline V gene encodes CDR1 SQVTM and CDR2 ANQGSEA. The CDR3 is 12 amino acids. The CDR3 is CSVQILNTEAFF. The CDR3 region has the DNA TGCAGCGTCCAAATTTTGAACACTGAAGCTTTCTTT.

This clone was seen once. The V call is TRBV4-1, the J call TRBJ2-2, with 7 positions matching TRBD1. V lost 2 bases to trimming and J lost 7 bases; unmatched junction nucleotides: 13. This CDR3 spans 17 amino acids. CDR1 and CDR2 from the germline V gene are MGHRA and YSYEKL. CDR3 sequence (DNA): TGCGCCAGCAGCCAATTAGAGAGGGGGCGAGCGAGCGGGGAGCTGTTTTTT. This translates into CASSQLERGRASGELFF.

The chain uses TRBV21-1 and TRBJ1-6; no DNA check was done on the table's D call, TRBD1. TRBV21-1 is a pseudogene segment. This CDR3 is built from 15 residues. The CDR3 sequence is CASSKGNRGCSPLHF. CDR3 nucleotide sequence: TGTGCCAGCAGCAAAGGTAACAGGGGGTGTTCACCCCTCCACTTT.

This rearrangement joins TRBV3-1 (or the pseudogene TRBV3-2) to TRBJ2-7; TRBD2 aligns across 14 bases. The length of the CDR3 is 16 residues. V trimming: 6 bases; J trimming: 1 base; junction bases outside the gene matches: 5. Germline V CDR1 and CDR2: LGHDT, YNNKEL (reference sequence). In nucleotides, the CDR3 is TGTGCCAGCAGTTCCCGGACTAGCGGGAGGTCCTACGAGCAGTACTTC. Translated, it gives CASSSRTSGRSYEQYF.

The chain links TRBV6-5 to TRBJ2-3; D ambiguous. Germline lookup yields CDR1 MNHEY and CDR2 SVGAGI. CDR3 length: 16 amino acids. Deletions cut 2 bases from V and 5 bases from J, with 17 bases between. The CDR3 DNA is TGTGCCAGCAGTTACCGCTACTCCCGAGTCGGAGATACGCAGTATTTT. Encoded protein: CASSYRYSRVGDTQYF.

The rearrangement uses TRBV28 and TRBJ2-3, with TRBD2 matching over 12 bases. V was clipped by 7 bases and J by 5 bases; unmatched bases: 4. This CDR3 region has 14 residues. Per germline, CDR1 MDHEN and CDR2 SYDVKM. The CDR3 loop is CASMASGGEDTQYF. CDR3 coding DNA: TGTGCCAGCATGGCTAGCGGGGGGGAAGATACGCAGTATTTT.

The count of this clone is one. This rearrangement joins TRBV7-9 to TRBJ2-1, with TRBD2 as a possible D gene (6 bases). V was cut by 5 bases and J by 4 bases, with 24 bases left in between. CDR3 size: 18 residues. Germline V CDR1 and CDR2: SEHNR, FQNEAQ (reference sequence). The CDR3 protein is CASSPRTGESIRYNEQFF. The CDR3 nucleotides are TGTGCCAGCAGCCCAAGAACGGGAGAAAGTATACGGTACAATGAGCAGTTCTTC.

The rearrangement uses TRBV7-2 and TRBJ1-2; D gene uncertain. The CDR3 is 16 amino acids. Deletions cut 1 base from V and 0 bases from J, with 12 bases between. Germline V gives CDR1 SGHTA, CDR2 FQGNSA. This CDR3 is CASSLVAQGTNYGYTF. CDR3 sequence (DNA): TGTGCCAGCAGCTTAGTAGCCCAAGGAACTAACTATGGCTACACCTTC.

This clone was observed a few times. This chain joins TRBV18 and TRBJ2-1; 11 bases map to TRBD2. Germline CDR1 is KGHSH and CDR2 is LQKENI. With 0 bases clipped from V and 5 bases from J, the junction kept 15 bases outside the gene matches. The CDR3 sequence is 20 residues long. For the CDR3, the DNA is TGTGCCAGCTCACCACCTATAACGACTAGCGGGGCAGGGGCTCACAATGAGCAGTTCTTC. Encoded protein: CASSPPITTSGAGAHNEQFF.